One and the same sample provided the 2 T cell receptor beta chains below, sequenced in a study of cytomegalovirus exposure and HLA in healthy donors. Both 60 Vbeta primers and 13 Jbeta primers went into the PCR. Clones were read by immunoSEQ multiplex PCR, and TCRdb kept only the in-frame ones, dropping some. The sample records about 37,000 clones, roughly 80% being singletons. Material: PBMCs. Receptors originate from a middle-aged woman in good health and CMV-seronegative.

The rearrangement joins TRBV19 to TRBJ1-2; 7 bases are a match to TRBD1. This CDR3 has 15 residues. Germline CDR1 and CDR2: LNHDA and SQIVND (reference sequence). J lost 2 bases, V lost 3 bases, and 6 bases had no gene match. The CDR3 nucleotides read TGTGCCAGTAGTATTAACGGCAGGGGGAACTATGGCTACACCTTC. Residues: CASSINGRGNYGYTF.

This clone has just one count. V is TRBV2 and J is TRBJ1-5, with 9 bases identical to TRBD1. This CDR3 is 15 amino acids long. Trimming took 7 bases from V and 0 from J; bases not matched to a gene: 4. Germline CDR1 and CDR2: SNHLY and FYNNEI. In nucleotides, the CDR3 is TGTGCCAGCAACGGGGACAGGGCTAGCAATCAGCCCCAGCATTTT. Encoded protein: CASNGDRASNQPQHF.